The table lists the clone carrying this TCR beta chain with many counts. A universal primer site came from template switching; cDNA carried unique molecular identifiers. TCRdb re-called the 5' RACE reads with MiXCR, one entry per CDR3 protein. The table lists around 650,000 distinct CDR3 sequences, roughly 6.6% of them singletons, with about 1.5% in the top ten. The data belong to a study of identical twins. There are 15 residues in the CDR3. Trimming shortened V by 4 bases and J by 1 base, and 14 bases separated the two germline ends. Germline V gene sequence: CDR1 SGHRS, CDR2 YFSETQ. These records were also assigned to another study, of yellow fever vaccine responses in identical twins.

Sequencing was done on a sample of PBMCs. The V and J genes are TRBV5-1 and TRBJ1-1, with D perhaps TRBD1 (5 bases). This clonotype was obtained from a woman between 18 and 30 years old in good health. CDR3 in DNA: TGCGCCAGCAGCCTTGATGGGGGATCGAACACTGAAGCTTTCTTT. Encoded protein: CASSLDGGSNTEAFF.